One T cell receptor (beta chain) is described in this entry. It has no known antigen specificity. No quality values exist for individual bases; no much larger clone is one base distant. This sample is part of a study of blood T cell repertoires in COVID-19 (dated by TCRdb to the early 2020s). As for the study more broadly: The collaborator samples originated in the United States, Italy and Spain and spanned the acute and convalescent phases of COVID-19. The prospective study material was composed of cDNA or gDNA derived from T cells, B-cell-depleted T cells, or PBMCs. The dataset comprised deeply sampled blood TCRbeta repertoires from subjects exposed to, actively infected with, or recovered from COVID-19. The repertoires were released in a freely available public database intended as a resource for research on the immune response to SARS-CoV-2. Samples came from the ongoing ImmuneRACE study (first 160 participants) plus 1,254 subjects from 6 global collaborators. The sample metadata nearly always contained a de-identified subject ID, COVID-19 status, age in years and sex. Where available, HLA class I and class II types were taken from metadata supplied by the sample provider and were not determined by assay-based typing.

The immunoSEQ Assay, a bias-controlled multiplex PCR, was used to amplify TCRbeta CDR3 regions from genomic DNA. Per the authors' processing: The number of nucleated cells in each sample was estimated by amplification of reference gene primers within the assay. To quantify the absolute abundance of each unique TCRbeta CDR3 rearrangement, sequence reads were collapsed and filtered. For each sample, productive Simpson clonality was calculated as the square root of Simpson's diversity index across productive rearrangements. TCRdb holds this immuneACCESS table with in-frame rearrangements only. Some clones are missing; in checked studies, unresolved V genes explain under half, and the rest has no known cause. V and J calls and clone size are those listed in that table; D and trimming were worked out from the DNA. The sample profile shows about 310,000 clones; roughly 90% of them were found once. 2.9% of the sample comes from the top ten.

Sequences SGDLS (CDR1) and YYNGEE (CDR2) are obtained from the germline V gene. From cysteine to phenylalanine, the CDR3 is 13 amino acids long. Solely the CDR3 DNA is kept, with 39 bases framed from the first base. Deletion took 0 bases off V and 9 bases off J, with a span of 10 bases between the germline ends. Broad study findings and their caveats: How much clinical and demographic metadata was included differed by source and by participant, and the metadata was provided uncurated.

One collaborating source in Seattle enrolled patients while the patients were actively infected and followed the patients over time throughout the course of disease. Each collaborating institution followed its own protocols to collect whole blood in K2EDTA tubes. Collaborator samples were shipped for TCRbeta analysis as frozen whole blood, isolated PBMCs, or DNA extracted from either sample type. The V and J segments used are TRBV9 and TRBJ2-1; confidence is insufficient to name the D gene. The material sequenced was peripheral blood. The receptor comes from a woman younger than 45 with COVID-19, enrolled during active disease. CDR3 loop: CASSVEFGAEQFF. The nucleotides read TGTGCCAGCAGCGTAGAATTCGGAGCTGAGCAGTTCTTC.